Presented here are 30 T cell receptor beta chains from one specimen sequenced in a study of T cells after yellow fever vaccination (dated by TCRdb to about 2019). Receptor libraries were prepared by 5' RACE. The sequencing machine was an Illumina HiSeq 2500. The public reads were quality trimmed at Q25 with fastp and then assembled into clones with MiXCR by TCRdb, keeping productive beta chains. For every CDR3 protein sequence, its rows merge into one entry that carries the most common genes and DNA. The table for this sample lists hundreds of thousands of distinct CDR3 sequences; about 12% of them were counted only once. Approximately 15% of the sample is taken by the ten largest. The sample's treatment or condition, from its label and the paper: live attenuated yellow fever vaccine strain. The sample in question was PBMCs, obtained on the day of the yellow fever booster vaccination. The receptors come from a man aged 25-45 years who received the YFV17D yellow fever vaccine.

In this sample, this clonotype turned up a few times. The chain has TRBV5-5 and TRBJ2-5, with 7 bases identical to TRBD2. The V segment lost 0 bases and the J segment 2 bases; nucleotides outside the gene matches: 4. Germline V gene sequence: CDR1 SGHKS, CDR2 YYEKEE (reference sequence). CDR3 length: 15 residues. The CDR3 region has the DNA TGTGCCAGCAGCTTGGGCCCTAGCGGTCAAGAGACCCAGTACTTC. This sequence encodes CASSLGPSGQETQYF.

The table lists this clonotype with a few counts. The rearrangement uses TRBV6-2 or TRBV6-3 and TRBJ2-6; D might be TRBD1 (5 bases). Germline V gene lookup returns CDR1 MNHEY and CDR2 SVGEGT. Trimming removed 4 bases at V and 1 base at J, with 17 bases between. This CDR3 is built from 18 residues. CDR3 residues: CASSSTVGVLSGANVLTF. In DNA form, the CDR3 reads TGTGCCAGCAGTTCCACAGTAGGGGTTCTTTCTGGGGCCAACGTCCTGACTTTC.

This clonotype was observed many times. V usage is TRBV3-1 and J usage is TRBJ2-3; perhaps TRBD2 as D (6 bases). Germline V CDR1 and CDR2: LGHDT, YNNKEL (reference sequence). This CDR3 has 15 residues. V was pared by 1 base and J by 1 base, with 9 bases between. The CDR3 DNA sequence: TGTGCCAGCAGCCAAGGGGGACTCGGCACAGATACGCAGTATTTT. Translated, it gives CASSQGGLGTDTQYF.

Comments on this clonotype: The junction departs from germline at one end; a sequencing error may be responsible. The chain employs TRBV7-9 and TRBJ2-7, with D possibly TRBD1 on 5 matching bases. The CDR3 totals 11 residues. Germline V gene lookup returns CDR1 SEHNR and CDR2 FQNEAQ (reference sequence). CDR3 nucleotide sequence: TGTGCCAGCAGCTTAGATCAGGGCCCAGACTTC. Protein sequence: CASSLDQGPDF.

This clonotype was found a few times. The rearrangement joins TRBV10-3 to TRBJ2-1, with TRBD2 as a possible D gene (5 bases). This CDR3 has 13 amino acids. Trimming removed 2 bases at V and 6 bases at J, with 8 bases between. Per germline, CDR1 ENHRY and CDR2 SYGVKD. The CDR3 loop reads CAISETRGNEQFF. For the CDR3, the DNA is TGTGCCATCAGTGAGACCCGGGGCAATGAGCAGTTCTTC.

This clonotype was observed many times. The chain combines TRBV25-1 with TRBJ2-5, with 10 bases that match TRBD1. The CDR3 extends over 18 amino acids. V lost 0 bases to trimming and J lost 3 bases; unmatched junction nucleotides: 10. From germline, CDR1 is MGHDK and CDR2 SYGVNS. This CDR3 reads CASSEYFGTGDAKETQYF. DNA for the CDR3: TGTGCCAGCAGTGAATATTTTGGGACAGGGGACGCCAAAGAGACCCAGTACTTC.

This clonotype was seen only a few times. The chain employs TRBV27 and TRBJ2-1; 8 bases fit TRBD2. CDR1 is MNHEY and CDR2 is SMNVEV in the germline V gene (reference sequence). This CDR3 is built from 15 residues. J was trimmed by 4 bases and V by 5 bases; bases with no gene match: 7. CDR3 DNA sequence: TGTGCCAGCAGTCGACCGGGGACTAGGTACAATGAGCAGTTCTTC. It encodes CASSRPGTRYNEQFF.

This clonotype was detected a few times. The CDR3 here is CASSQDGLLAYEQYF. CDR3 DNA sequence: TGTGCCAGCAGCCAAGACGGACTCCTCGCATACGAGCAGTACTTC. The chain employs TRBV7-8 and TRBJ2-7; tentatively, D is TRBD2 (5 bases). In germline, CDR1 is SGHVS, CDR2 FQNEAQ. With 5 bases removed from V and 4 bases from J, the gap between germline ends came to 18 bases. This CDR3 contains 15 residues.

CDR3 residues: CASSRIVPYEQYF. The CDR3 DNA follows: TGTGCCAGTAGTAGGATAGTACCCTACGAGCAGTACTTC. The chain has TRBV19 and TRBJ2-7; D unresolved. In germline, CDR1 is LNHDA, CDR2 SQIVND (reference sequence). The V gene lost 4 bases and the J gene lost 2 bases, with 9 bases spanning the gap. This CDR3 region has 13 residues.

The rearrangement uses TRBV4-3 and TRBJ2-6, with D tentatively TRBD1 (5 bases). Germline-derived CDR1 and CDR2 are LGHNA and YSLEER. The CDR3 has 18 residues. Trimming removed 0 bases at V and 3 bases at J, with 15 bases between. CDR3 in DNA: TGCGCCAGCAGCCAAGATGTCCCAGGGCCTAGTGGGGCCAACGTCCTGACTTTC. This gives the protein CASSQDVPGPSGANVLTF.

This clonotype was seen at least ten times. The chain carries TRBV12-3 or TRBV12-4 and TRBJ2-1, with D tentatively TRBD2 (5 bases). The CDR3 sequence is 14 residues long. V was shortened by 5 bases and J by 10 bases, with 18 bases between the two germline ends. CDR3 amino acids: CASSTDYPQAEQFF. CDR3 in DNA: TGTGCCAGCAGTACTGACTACCCCCAGGCGGAGCAGTTCTTC.

This clonotype has just a few counts. This chain links TRBV5-6 with TRBJ1-5; weak D call: TRBD1 (6 bases). In germline, CDR1 is SGHDT, CDR2 YYEEEE. This CDR3 is 14 amino acids long. Trimming cost V 3 bases and J 7 bases, with 14 bases left between them. CDR3 amino acids: CASSYRAAGQPQHF. CDR3 coding DNA: TGTGCCAGCAGCTACAGGGCGGCCGGGCAGCCCCAGCATTTT. The variable domain in full, with the rest retrieved from reference TRBV5-6 and TRBJ1-5, is DAGVTQSPTHLIKTRGQQVTLRCSPKSGHDTVSWYQQALGQGPQFIFQYYEEEERQRGNFPDRFSGHQFPNYSSELNVNALLLGDSALYLCASSYRAAGQPQHFGDGTRLSIL.

This rearrangement joins TRBV27 to TRBJ2-7, with D maybe TRBD2 (5 bases). V lost 4 bases and J 0 bases, leaving 13 bases between the germline ends. From germline, CDR1 is MNHEY and CDR2 SMNVEV (reference sequence). The CDR3 extends over 15 amino acids. CDR3 in DNA: TGTGCCAGCAGTTCTTCTCCGGGGTCCTCCTACGAGCAGTACTTC. Its protein product is CASSSSPGSSYEQYF.

V gene TRBV28 combines with J gene TRBJ2-5; TRBD2 aligns across 8 bases. This CDR3 is 13 amino acids long. The V gene end was trimmed by 5 bases and the J gene end by 4 bases; junction bases not matched to a gene: 3. CDR1 and CDR2 from the germline V gene are MDHEN and SYDVKM. CDR3 bases: TGTGCCAGCAGTCACGGGACTAGAGAGACCCAGTACTTC. Its protein is CASSHGTRETQYF.

This clonotype has more than one count but fewer than ten. J is TRBJ2-5 and V is TRBV28, with unresolved D. CDR1 and CDR2 from the germline V gene are MDHEN and SYDVKM. The V end lost 3 bases, the J end lost 5 bases, and 10 bases lay between the germline ends. CDR3 length: 13 amino acids. The CDR3 protein is CASSLPPWETQYF. The CDR3 DNA is TGTGCCAGCAGTTTGCCCCCGTGGGAGACCCAGTACTTC.

This clonotype was counted at least ten times. The rearrangement uses TRBV7-9 and TRBJ2-2; the D call may be TRBD1 or TRBD2 (5 bases each). CDR1 and CDR2 (germline): SEHNR, FQNEAQ (reference sequence). Trimming cost V 5 bases and J 6 bases, with 16 bases left between them. The CDR3 has 15 amino acids. The CDR3 nucleotides are TGTGCCAGCAGCACAGCAGGGAGACGTCCCGGGGAGCTGTTTTTT. This gives the protein CASSTAGRRPGELFF.

This clonotype was seen ten or more times. This rearrangement joins TRBV28 to TRBJ1-1, with D perhaps TRBD1 (6 bases). This CDR3 is built from 14 residues. The V and J ends lost 4 bases and 3 bases respectively, with 12 bases between them. Germline CDR1 MDHEN, CDR2 SYDVKM. This chain's CDR3 is CASSSGQGYTEAFF. The CDR3 DNA reads TGTGCCAGCAGTTCTGGGCAGGGGTACACTGAAGCTTTCTTT. The variable domain in full, with the rest retrieved from reference TRBV28 and TRBJ1-1, is DVKVTQSSRYLVKRTGEKVFLECVQDMDHENMFWYRQDPGLGLRLIYFSYDVKMKEKGDIPEGYSVSREKKERFSLILESASTNQTSMYLCASSSGQGYTEAFFGQGTRLTVV.

The J gene is TRBJ2-7, the V gene TRBV7-6; 7 bases fit TRBD2. This CDR3 is 15 amino acids long. The V segment lost 2 bases and the J segment 5 bases; nucleotides outside the gene matches: 9. Germline CDR1 is SGHVS and CDR2 is FNYEAQ. CDR3 in DNA: TGTGCCAGCAGCTTACGATGGGAGGGCCCCCACGAGCAGTACTTC. This gives the protein CASSLRWEGPHEQYF.

The chain joins TRBV6-1 to TRBJ1-3, with 7 bases that match TRBD1. This CDR3 has 17 amino acids. The germline gives CDR1 MNHNS, CDR2 SASEGT. The trim removed 5 bases at V and 0 bases at J, leaving 10 bases unmatched. This CDR3 reads CASSLRDSRISGNTIYF. CDR3 DNA: TGTGCCAGCAGTCTTAGGGACAGCCGAATCTCTGGAAACACCATATATTTT.

The V gene is TRBV14, the J gene TRBJ1-1; D remains unclear. The CDR3 spans 13 residues. Between the trimmed V and J ends, which lost 1 base and 10 bases, there was a span of 13 bases. CDR1 and CDR2 from the germline V gene are SGHDN and FVKESK. CDR3 amino acids: CASSQASPGGAFF. DNA for the CDR3: TGTGCCAGCAGCCAAGCAAGCCCGGGAGGAGCTTTCTTT.

This clonotype came up a few times. The chain employs TRBV20-1 and TRBJ2-5; D may correspond to TRBD1 or TRBD2 (6 bases each). V gave up 3 bases and J gave up 0 bases, with 17 bases separating them. Germline V CDR1 and CDR2: DFQATT, SNEGSKA (reference sequence). This CDR3 region has 16 residues. DNA for the CDR3: TGCAGTGCTAGGAGGGGGGCTAGCAGGTACCAAGAGACCCAGTACTTC. Residues: CSARRGASRYQETQYF.

The rearrangement uses TRBV12-3 or TRBV12-4 and TRBJ1-1; the D is unclear. The length of the CDR3 is 12 residues. The V end lost 7 bases, the J end lost 8 bases, and 14 bases lay between the germline ends. CDR3 sequence reads: CASTTGGLEAFF. The CDR3 DNA reads TGTGCCAGCACCACCGGTGGATTGGAAGCTTTCTTT.

The table lists this clonotype with a few counts. The V call is TRBV13, the J call TRBJ2-1; TRBD1 agrees at 8 bases. Unmatched junction bases numbered 3, after V lost 2 bases and J lost 0 bases. The CDR3 extends over 16 amino acids. Germline CDR1 and CDR2: PRHDT and FYEKMQ (reference sequence). This CDR3 reads CASSLRQGSSYNEQFF. In DNA, the CDR3 is TGTGCCAGCAGCTTACGACAGGGGAGCTCCTACAATGAGCAGTTCTTC.

The CDR3 here is CASSKTPDRGLDTQYF. In DNA, the CDR3 is TGCGCCAGCAGCAAGACCCCGGACAGGGGGCTGGATACGCAGTATTTT. The V gene is TRBV5-1, the J gene TRBJ2-3, with TRBD1 matching over 11 bases. The V segment lost 4 bases and the J segment 6 bases; nucleotides outside the gene matches: 10. The CDR3 contains 16 residues. Germline CDR1 is SGHRS and CDR2 is YFSETQ.

The chain links TRBV11-2 to TRBJ2-7; 9 bases are a match to TRBD1. J was trimmed by 7 bases and V by 5 bases; bases with no gene match: 21. In germline, CDR1 is SGHAT, CDR2 FQNNGV. CDR3 size: 18 residues. The CDR3 coding sequence is TGTGCCAGCAGCCCCCATTGGCTTAGGGACAGGGACCTAAGGGAGCAGTACTTC. This codes for CASSPHWLRDRDLREQYF.

This clonotype was counted a few times. The chain carries TRBV14 and TRBJ2-1; D is possibly TRBD1 (6 bases). CDR3 length: 16 residues. Trimming removed 5 bases at V and 5 bases at J, with 19 bases between. In germline, CDR1 is SGHDN, CDR2 FVKESK. Here the CDR3 reads CASSTTTGTPNNEQFF. The DNA of the CDR3 is TGTGCCAGCAGCACAACAACCGGGACACCGAACAATGAGCAGTTCTTC.

The V and J genes are TRBV14 and TRBJ2-1; D unresolved. Germline CDR1 is SGHDN and CDR2 is FVKESK. The CDR3 runs 13 residues. The V and J ends lost 1 base and 9 bases respectively, with 10 bases between them. DNA of the CDR3: TGTGCCAGCAGCCAAGGGGGTCCGAGTGAGCAGTTCTTC. Translation: CASSQGGPSEQFF.

The genes are TRBV6-1 and TRBJ2-2, with 10 positions matching TRBD2. Germline assignment: CDR1 MNHNS and CDR2 SASEGT. The junction had 10 bases not matched to a gene; V was cut back by 10 bases and J by 5 bases. The CDR3 totals 15 residues. The CDR3 sequence is CATTNGLAATGELFF. CDR3 sequence (DNA): TGTGCCACAACGAATGGACTAGCGGCTACCGGGGAGCTGTTTTTT.

CDR3 sequence reads: CASSLSISVGAGGAQYF. CDR3 nucleotides: TGTGCCAGCAGCTTATCTATCTCAGTGGGGGCCGGGGGAGCCCAGTACTTC. The J gene is TRBJ2-5, the V gene TRBV7-2; D is tentatively TRBD1 or TRBD2 (6 bases each). The CDR3 sequence is 17 residues long. Between the trimmed V and J ends, which lost 2 bases and 9 bases, there was a span of 25 bases. Germline CDR1 reads SGHTA; CDR2 reads FQGNSA. The whole variable domain, remainder taken from reference TRBV7-2 and TRBJ2-5, is GAGVSQSPSNKVTEKGKDVELRCDPISGHTALYWYRQSLGQGLEFLIYFQGNSAPDKSGLPSDRFSAERTGGSVSTLTIQRTQQEDSAVYLCASSLSISVGAGGAQYFGPGTRLLVL.

This chain connects TRBV14 to TRBJ2-5, with 8 bases aligning to TRBD2. The germline V gene encodes CDR1 SGHDN and CDR2 FVKESK. V lost 5 bases and J lost 4; bases outside the gene matches: 9. This CDR3 spans 15 amino acids. CDR3 DNA: TGTGCCAGCAGCAGGATAGCGGGATTTGGAGAGACCCAGTACTTC. Translated: CASSRIAGFGETQYF.